The 30 T cell receptor beta chains listed next were all sequenced from one sample in a study of blood T cells in healthy people across ages. It was with a sample-barcoded 5' primer and a J-beta primer mix that a second PCR of about 6 to 12 cycles was run. MiXCR, applied by TCRdb to the 5' RACE reads, yields one record per CDR3 protein. Of under 750,000 distinct CDR3 sequences listed, under 55% are singletons. Specimen: blood. These receptors all stem from a man of 80 years or more in good health.

This clonotype has only one observation. V is TRBV2 and J is TRBJ2-1; the match to TRBD1 covers 7 bases. Unmatched junction bases numbered 27, after V lost 7 bases and J lost 9 bases. CDR1 and CDR2 (germline): SNHLY, FYNNEI. CDR3 size: 19 residues. This CDR3 is CASTDWGGIGTATRGEQFF. CDR3 nucleotide sequence: TGTGCCAGCACTGATTGGGGTGGGATAGGGACAGCAACTCGCGGTGAGCAGTTCTTC.

This chain uses TRBV6-6 with TRBJ1-1; no clear D. CDR3 length: 13 amino acids. V dropped 2 bases and J dropped 4 bases, with 8 bases sitting between them. CDR1 and CDR2 (germline): MNHNY, SVGAGI (reference sequence). CDR3 in amino acids: CASSYGIFTEAFF. CDR3 DNA sequence: TGTGCCAGCAGTTACGGGATTTTCACTGAAGCTTTCTTT.

A note on this clonotype: This may be a read error: a much more frequent sequence differs by one nucleotide. This chain joins TRBV6-2 or TRBV6-3 and TRBJ2-7; D is perhaps TRBD2 (6 bases). The V end was cut by 7 bases, the J end by 2 bases, with 12 bases between. CDR3 length: 13 residues. Germline CDR1 MNHEY, CDR2 SVGEGT. For the CDR3, the DNA is TGTGCCAGCACGGACGGGAGCCCCTACGAGCAGTACTTC. Translating gives CASTDGSPYEQYF.

The chain combines TRBV20-1 with TRBJ1-1, with D unresolved. This CDR3 contains 14 residues. The germline gives CDR1 DFQATT, CDR2 SNEGSKA (reference sequence). Trimming removed 3 bases at V and 1 base at J, with 12 bases between. CDR3 in DNA: TGCAGTGCTAGTCGAGTTTTCGGGAACACTGAAGCTTTCTTT. Its translation is CSASRVFGNTEAFF.

The chain has TRBV28 and TRBJ2-5; the D gene could be TRBD1 or TRBD2 (5 bases each). The CDR3 has 16 amino acids. Germline V gene sequence: CDR1 MDHEN, CDR2 SYDVKM. V was trimmed by 6 bases and J by 2 bases, leaving 19 bases between them. The CDR3 sequence: CASSRTPQGPQETQYF. The CDR3 region has the DNA TGTGCCAGCAGCCGAACCCCTCAGGGACCTCAAGAGACCCAGTACTTC.

This clonotype was detected only a few times. The chain employs TRBV27 and TRBJ2-3, with TRBD2 matching 11 bases. Losses at the gene ends were 5 bases for V and 0 bases for J; bases not matched to a gene: 4. This CDR3 contains 16 residues. Germline loops: CDR1 MNHEY, CDR2 SMNVEV (reference sequence). The CDR3: CASSPGTSGSTDTQYF. The CDR3 DNA sequence: TGTGCCAGCAGTCCCGGGACTAGCGGTAGCACAGATACGCAGTATTTT.

This sequence joins TRBV5-6 and TRBJ2-3; 12 bases align to TRBD2. Germline CDR1 and CDR2: SGHDT and YYEEEE. The CDR3 is 18 residues long. V lost 4 bases and J lost 2; bases outside the gene matches: 11. CDR3 residues: CASSVSGTSGPFTDTQYF. CDR3 sequence (DNA): TGTGCCAGCAGCGTCTCCGGGACTAGCGGGCCCTTCACAGATACGCAGTATTTT.

This clonotype was counted ten times or more. The rearrangement uses TRBV6-6 and TRBJ2-7; maybe TRBD1 (6 bases). The CDR3 consists of 14 residues. V was clipped by 5 bases and J by 3 bases, with 14 bases between them. Looked up from germline, CDR1 is MNHNY and CDR2 is SVGAGI (reference sequence). The CDR3 nucleotides read TGTGCCAGCAGTCCCGGGACAAGCCTCTACGAGCAGTACTTC. Amino acid sequence: CASSPGTSLYEQYF.

The chain couples TRBV5-1 to TRBJ2-7; a possible D gene is TRBD2 (6 bases). The end of the DNA is better explained by TRBJ2-5, so the J call may be wrong. This CDR3 contains 14 residues. From germline, CDR1 is SGHRS and CDR2 YFSETQ. CDR3 region: CASSPDGSRETQYF. CDR3 sequence (DNA): TGCGCCAGCAGCCCGGACGGGAGTCGGGAGACCCAGTACTTC.

V gene TRBV2 combines with J gene TRBJ2-1; unclear D gene. Trimming left V 8 bases short and J 9 bases short, with 8 bases between. Germline CDR1 is SNHLY and CDR2 is FYNNEI. The CDR3 totals 10 residues. The CDR3 loop is CASSDFEQFF. CDR3 DNA sequence: TGTGCCAGCTCCGATTTTGAGCAGTTCTTC.

This clonotype was observed once. The gene calls are TRBV7-2 and TRBJ1-1; D remains unclear. CDR1 is SGHTA, CDR2 FQGNSA, per germline. The V and J ends lost 4 bases and 5 bases respectively, with 17 bases between them. The CDR3 spans 15 residues. The CDR3 nucleotides read TGTGCCAGCAGCTCCCTGGGTAGGCCGGGTACTGAAGCTTTCTTT. Protein sequence: CASSSLGRPGTEAFF.

The chain couples TRBV18 to TRBJ2-7; a weak D match, TRBD2 (5 bases). CDR3 size: 11 residues. Per the germline V gene, CDR1 is KGHSH and CDR2 is LQKENI. V shed 3 bases and J shed 10 bases, with 10 bases lying between them. CDR3 nucleotide sequence: TGTGCCAGCTCACCGGAGAGGGCCCAGTACTTC. Amino acid sequence: CASSPERAQYF.

This sequence joins TRBV24-1 and TRBJ2-1; D might be TRBD1 or TRBD2, each matching 5 bases. This CDR3 is built from 15 residues. V was trimmed by 3 bases and J by 6 bases, leaving 14 bases between them. The germline CDR1 and CDR2 sequences are KGHDR and SFDVKD. The CDR3 DNA follows: TGTGCCACCAGTGATCCAGGGAGACCCGCCAATGAGCAGTTCTTC. It yields the protein CATSDPGRPANEQFF.

The table lists this clonotype with a few counts. A read error may be the cause here, since a much bigger clone is one base away. J is TRBJ2-5 and V is TRBV6-6; D gene ambiguous. The V and J ends lost 5 bases and 11 bases respectively, with 21 bases between them. Germline CDR1 reads MNHNY; CDR2 reads SVGAGI (reference sequence). This CDR3 contains 14 residues. DNA of the CDR3: TGTGCCAGCAGTGGCCCCCAAGCCCCCAATGAGCAGTACTTC. It encodes CASSGPQAPNEQYF.

The chain has TRBV20-1 and TRBJ2-5, with TRBD2 matching 10 bases. The DNA end is more similar to TRBJ2-7, so the J call may be wrong. The CDR3 spans 15 residues. CDR1 and CDR2 (germline): DFQATT, SNEGSKA (reference sequence). This CDR3 reads CSAPTRSSGSGEQYF. CDR3 bases: TGCAGTGCTCCAACGAGGTCTAGCGGGAGCGGCGAGCAGTACTTC.

This clonotype was observed once. Germline is not matched at one junction end, which may reflect a read error. The chain couples TRBV6-6 to TRBJ2-5, with D hard to call. The CDR3 is 14 amino acids. Germline V CDR1 and CDR2: MNHNY, SVGAGI (reference sequence). Here the CDR3 DNA reads TGTGCCAGCAGTGACTCGATTCTGGGATATGAGCAGTACTTC. Amino acid sequence: CASSDSILGYEQYF.

The genes are TRBV29-1 and TRBJ2-1, with D tentatively TRBD2 (6 bases). There are 16 residues in the CDR3. V dropped 5 bases and J dropped 0 bases, with 17 bases sitting between them. The germline V gene has CDR1 SQVTM and CDR2 ANQGSEA. CDR3 nucleotide sequence: TGCAGCGTTCCAAAAGGTAGCGGAGGCTCCTACAATGAGCAGTTCTTC. The encoded protein is CSVPKGSGGSYNEQFF.

V and J are TRBV5-1 and TRBJ2-1, with TRBD1 identical over 8 bases. The CDR3 length is 15 residues. Germline V gene sequence: CDR1 SGHRS, CDR2 YFSETQ. V dropped 3 bases and J dropped 7; count of bases not matched to a gene: 9. This CDR3 is CASSSGQGAWNEQFF. Written as DNA, the CDR3 is TGCGCCAGCAGCTCTGGACAGGGTGCGTGGAATGAGCAGTTCTTC.

The chain is built from TRBV20-1 and TRBJ1-5; D not resolved. Between the trimmed V and J ends, which lost 6 bases and 6 bases, there was a span of 18 bases. Germline V gene lookup returns CDR1 DFQATT and CDR2 SNEGSKA (reference sequence). The CDR3 contains 14 residues. This CDR3 is CSASTGPPSQPQHF. CDR3 DNA: TGCAGTGCCTCTACCGGGCCTCCAAGTCAGCCCCAGCATTTT.

This clonotype was found a few times. The chain couples TRBV7-3 to TRBJ2-1; 9 nucleotides match TRBD2. This CDR3 has 17 residues. V gave up 4 bases and J gave up 0 bases; unmatched junction bases: 7. Germline assignment: CDR1 SGHTA and CDR2 FQGTGA. The CDR3 spells CASSSPREGGSYNEQFF. Written as DNA, the CDR3 is TGTGCCAGCAGCTCCCCGCGGGAGGGAGGCTCCTACAATGAGCAGTTCTTC.

In this sample, this clonotype turned up a few times. The chain couples TRBV7-2 to TRBJ2-3, with a possible D match to TRBD2 (6 bases). CDR3 length equals 18 residues. Germline CDR1 is SGHTA and CDR2 is FQGNSA. V lost 0 bases and J 3 bases, leaving 19 bases between the germline ends. The CDR3: CASSLALVAGLTTDTQYF. CDR3 nucleotides: TGTGCCAGCAGCTTAGCATTAGTGGCGGGACTCACGACAGATACGCAGTATTTT.

This clonotype was counted between two and nine times. This chain links TRBV7-2 with TRBJ2-7; 7 bases agree with TRBD1. With 1 base clipped from V and 3 bases from J, the junction kept 9 bases outside the gene matches. The CDR3 covers 16 residues. CDR1 is SGHTA, CDR2 FQGNSA, per germline. The CDR3 spells CASSLVPTGNFYEQYF. The CDR3 DNA reads as TGTGCCAGCAGCTTAGTTCCGACAGGGAACTTCTACGAGCAGTACTTC.

This clonotype has only one observation. A junction boundary mismatches the germline segment, possibly from a read error. V gene TRBV27 combines with J gene TRBJ2-3; 10 bases fit TRBD2. CDR1 and CDR2 (germline): MNHEY, SMNVEV (reference sequence). This CDR3 region has 16 residues. The CDR3, as DNA: TGTGCCAGCAGTTTGTTCCTAGCGGGAGTGGCAGGTACGCGGTATTTT. Amino acids: CASSLFLAGVAGTRYF.

The V gene is TRBV7-2, the J gene TRBJ2-7; D call uncertain. The V end lost 1 base, the J end lost 3 bases, and 4 bases lay between the germline ends. Germline V CDR1 and CDR2: SGHTA, FQGNSA. The CDR3 consists of 12 residues. The CDR3 bases are TGTGCCAGCAGCTTAGAGTTCTACGAGCAGTACTTC. It codes for CASSLEFYEQYF.

This chain joins TRBV4-3 and TRBJ1-2; D is uncertain. The V and J ends lost 4 bases and 4 bases respectively, with 16 bases between them. The CDR3 runs to 15 residues. The germline V gene has CDR1 LGHNA and CDR2 YSLEER. CDR3 residues: CASSLPPGACYGYTF. The CDR3 region has the DNA TGCGCCAGCAGCCTCCCCCCGGGAGCCTGCTATGGCTACACCTTC.

This clonotype was detected a few times. The chain recombines TRBV4-2 with TRBJ1-2; D might be TRBD1 (5 bases). CDR1 and CDR2 from the germline V gene are LGHNA and YNFKEQ. CDR3 length: 17 residues. V gave up 1 base and J gave up 2 bases, with 17 bases separating them. Here the CDR3 DNA reads TGTGCCAGCAGCCAAGCCGGGCCTCCTGGGGCAAACTATGGCTACACCTTC. Protein sequence: CASSQAGPPGANYGYTF.

The chain has TRBV29-1 and TRBJ1-1, with D possibly being TRBD1 (6 bases). CDR1 SQVTM and CDR2 ANQGSEA come from the germline V gene. The CDR3 covers 13 residues. Trimming stripped 7 bases from V and 0 bases from J, with 12 bases between. CDR3 amino acids: CSETGQMNTEAFF. As DNA, the CDR3 is TGCAGCGAAACCGGACAGATGAACACTGAAGCTTTCTTT. Filled out from reference TRBV29-1 and TRBJ1-1, the complete variable domain reads SAVISQKPSRDICQRGTSLTIQCQVDSQVTMMFWYRQQPGQSLTLIATANQGSEATYESGFVIDKFPISRPNLTFSTLTVSNMSPEDSSIYLCSETGQMNTEAFFGQGTRLTVV.

The chain links TRBV29-1 to TRBJ2-7; TRBD1 agrees at 9 bases. CDR1 is SQVTM, CDR2 ANQGSEA, per germline. V shed 5 bases and J 6 bases; nucleotides not matched to a gene: 8. This CDR3 is built from 13 residues. The CDR3 nucleotides read TGCAGCGTTTCGACAGGGGGAGGGAGCGAGCAGTACTTC. Encoded protein: CSVSTGGGSEQYF.

The chain uses TRBV29-1 and TRBJ2-2, with D possibly TRBD1 on 6 matching bases. V lost 6 bases and J 5 bases, leaving 16 bases between the germline ends. This CDR3 is built from 14 residues. The germline CDR1 and CDR2 sequences are SQVTM and ANQGSEA. The CDR3 DNA follows: TGCAGCGTCTCATCAGACACAGGGACCGGGGAGCTGTTTTTT. Its protein product is CSVSSDTGTGELFF.

The chain is built from TRBV20-1 and TRBJ2-7; TRBD1 might be the D (5 bases). Germline CDR1 DFQATT, CDR2 SNEGSKA (reference sequence). This CDR3 has 14 amino acids. Trimming removed 5 bases from V and 4 bases from J, with 18 bases in between. For the CDR3, the DNA is TGCAGTGCTGTGTTAGCTGGAAAGGGGTACGAGCAGTACTTC. This sequence encodes CSAVLAGKGYEQYF.